This is a list of T cell receptor beta chains from one sample in a study of CD8 T cells in ankylosing spondylitis. TCRdb independently ran MiXCR on the 5' RACE reads; one entry per CDR3 protein. The sample includes fewer than 550,000 distinct CDR3 sequences, less than 6% seen only once; the top ten take roughly 3.5%. The specimen was blood, either unsorted or a sorted T cell fraction (not recorded which). These receptors were obtained from a male donor with ankylosing spondylitis. The CDR3 runs from the conserved cysteine through the conserved F or W. D genes are given only for firm matches. Size is stated for part of the rows, as once, few or many counts, or as a class when the clone is expanded.

CASSRWEGGYTF,TGTGCCAGCAGCCGTTGGGAGGGAGGCTACACCTTC,-,TRBV9,TRBJ1-2,-
CSVGGQRVGLNEQFF,TGCAGCGTTGGAGGGCAGCGGGTCGGATTAAATGAGCAGTTCTTC,-,TRBV29-1,TRBJ2-1,many
CSARDRAGLETQYF,TGCAGTGCTAGAGATAGGGCAGGGCTGGAGACCCAGTACTTC,-,TRBV20-1,TRBJ2-5,many
CASSLNPGSSSYNEQFF,TGTGCCAGCAGCTTAAATCCCGGGTCGAGCTCCTACAATGAGCAGTTCTTC,-,TRBV11-2,TRBJ2-1,-
CASSLTGQGYNEQFF,TGTGCCAGCAGTTTAACTGGGCAGGGCTACAATGAGCAGTTCTTC,-,TRBV12-3/TRBV12-4,TRBJ2-1,many
CASSQDQGEQYF,TGTGCCAGCAGCCAAGACCAAGGGGAGCAGTACTTC,-,TRBV3-1,TRBJ2-7,many
CSAHRRRDYGYTF,TGCAGTGCTCACCGAAGGAGGGACTATGGCTACACCTTC,-,TRBV20-1,TRBJ1-2,many
CASSLGVFGNTIYF,TGTGCCAGCAGTTTAGGAGTTTTTGGAAACACCATATATTTT,-,TRBV12-3/TRBV12-4,TRBJ1-3,many
CASSFSGFSTGELFF,TGTGCCAGCAGCTTTTCAGGGTTTTCAACCGGGGAGCTGTTTTTT,-,TRBV7-2,TRBJ2-2,few
CATSRDLSSYNSPLHF,TGTGCCACCAGCAGAGATCTGAGCTCCTATAATTCACCCCTCCACTTT,-,TRBV15,TRBJ1-6,few
CSARGGTRPVVYNEQFF,TGCAGTGCTAGAGGGGGGACCCGACCGGTGGTTTACAATGAGCAGTTCTTC,-,TRBV20-1,TRBJ2-1,many
CASQTGDSYEQYF,TGTGCCAGTCAAACGGGGGACTCCTACGAGCAGTACTTC,-,TRBV6-2/TRBV6-3,TRBJ2-7,few
CASSYSPGNTDTQYF,TGTGCCAGCAGTTACTCGCCGGGAAACACAGATACGCAGTATTTT,-,TRBV6-5,TRBJ2-3,few
CASRKGTTNEKLFF,TGTGCCAGCAGAAAAGGGACAACTAATGAAAAACTGTTTTTT,-,TRBV6-1,TRBJ1-4,many
CASSLLGQTEQFF,TGTGCCAGCAGCTTACTAGGACAGACTGAGCAGTTCTTC,-,TRBV11-3,TRBJ2-1,-
CASSFENYEQYF,TGTGCCAGCAGTTTCGAGAACTACGAGCAGTACTTC,-,TRBV28,TRBJ2-7,many
CASSRASPGADTQYF,TGCGCCAGCAGCCGGGCATCCCCGGGGGCAGATACGCAGTATTTT,-,TRBV5-1,TRBJ2-3,many
CATTPRDRGPNQPQHF,TGTGCCACTACGCCCCGCGACAGGGGCCCCAATCAGCCCCAGCATTTT,TRBD1,TRBV10-3,TRBJ1-5,many
CASSYPKTDPSGKKLFF,TGTGCCAGCAGTTACCCCAAGACGGACCCTTCTGGGAAAAAACTGTTTTTT,-,TRBV6-5,TRBJ1-4,many
CASRQRGEETQYF,TGTGCCAGCAGGCAACGAGGGGAAGAGACCCAGTACTTC,-,TRBV6-2/TRBV6-3,TRBJ2-5,many
CASRWTGLTDTQYF,TGTGCCAGCAGGTGGACAGGCCTCACAGATACGCAGTATTTT,TRBD1,TRBV27,TRBJ2-3,many
CASSSQTNTEAFF,TGTGCCAGCAGTTCACAGACGAACACTGAAGCTTTCTTT,-,TRBV5-1,TRBJ1-1,many
CASSRTSVRETQYF,TGTGCCAGCAGCCGAACTAGCGTGAGGGAGACCCAGTACTTC,TRBD2,TRBV3-1,TRBJ2-5,many
CASSVVPREAGELFF,TGTGCCAGCAGCGTAGTTCCTAGGGAGGCCGGGGAGCTGTTTTTT,-,TRBV9,TRBJ2-2,many
CASSADRDRGRRTEAFF,TGTGCCAGCAGCGCAGACCGGGACAGGGGGCGCAGGACTGAAGCTTTCTTT,TRBD1,TRBV9,TRBJ1-1,-
CAISEGEGEKLFF,TGTGCCATCAGTGAAGGGGAGGGAGAAAAACTGTTTTTT,-,TRBV10-3,TRBJ1-4,many
CSAQRTGIGEDEQFF,TGCAGTGCCCAGAGGACAGGTATTGGGGAGGATGAGCAGTTCTTC,-,TRBV20-1,TRBJ2-1,-
CASQQRDSYNEQFF,TGTGCCAGCCAACAGCGAGACTCCTACAATGAGCAGTTCTTC,-,TRBV12-3/TRBV12-4,TRBJ2-1,few
CASSHGPLQEKLFF,TGTGCCAGCAGCCACGGGCCCCTCCAGGAAAAACTGTTTTTT,-,TRBV4-2,TRBJ1-4,many
CSARDPLAGGEEQYF,TGCAGTGCTAGAGATCCCCTAGCGGGGGGGGAGGAGCAGTACTTC,TRBD2,TRBV20-1,TRBJ2-7,-
CASSLRPGREAEKLFF,TGTGCCAGCAGCTTACGTCCCGGCAGGGAGGCTGAAAAACTGTTTTTT,-,TRBV11-2,TRBJ1-4,many
CASSSSAGETQYF,TGTGCCAGCAGCTCCTCGGCAGGAGAGACCCAGTACTTC,-,TRBV11-3,TRBJ2-5,many
CASSDETGDFQETQYF,TGTGCCAGCAGTGATGAGACAGGGGACTTCCAAGAGACCCAGTACTTC,TRBD1,TRBV6-1,TRBJ2-5,few
CASSNRGLGNTIYF,TGTGCCAGCAGTAACAGGGGCTTAGGAAACACCATATATTTT,TRBD1,TRBV12-3/TRBV12-4,TRBJ1-3,many
CASSYFGLYYEQYF,TGTGCCAGCAGTTACTTCGGACTCTACTACGAGCAGTACTTC,-,TRBV6-2/TRBV6-3,TRBJ2-7,few
CASSLIPGNTIYF,TGCGCCAGCAGCTTGATACCCGGAAACACCATATATTTT,-,TRBV5-1,TRBJ1-3,many
CASSVDTGKGEAFF,TGCGCCAGCAGCGTCGATACAGGGAAGGGTGAAGCTTTCTTT,-,TRBV5-1,TRBJ1-1,many
CASSAGNTYSAQYF,TGTGCCAGCAGTGCGGGGAACACTTATAGTGCGCAGTATTTT,-,TRBV6-1,TRBJ2-3,many
CASSARMADVGGYTF,TGTGCCAGCAGCGCTCGGATGGCGGATGTTGGAGGCTACACCTTC,-,TRBV7-2,TRBJ1-2,few
CSASPAISYEQYF,TGCAGTGCTAGTCCGGCCATCTCCTACGAGCAGTACTTC,-,TRBV20-1,TRBJ2-7,many
CAIGSGQALEQYF,TGTGCCATCGGCTCGGGACAGGCCCTCGAGCAGTACTTC,TRBD1,TRBV5-6,TRBJ2-7,-
CSASRDAAYNEQFF,TGCAGTGCTAGCCGGGACGCCGCCTACAATGAGCAGTTCTTC,-,TRBV20-1,TRBJ2-1,few
CASSLDFAGGSSNQPQHF,TGTGCCAGCAGCTTAGATTTTGCGGGGGGCTCGAGCAATCAGCCCCAGCATTTT,-,TRBV7-8,TRBJ1-5,many